The 9 T cell receptor beta chains listed next were all sequenced from one sample in a study of blood T cell repertoires in COVID-19. Measured with immunoSEQ multiplex PCR; TCRdb has only the in-frame clones, and not every one. The table lists some 100,000 clones, 75% to 90% of them singletons. The sample taken for sequencing was peripheral blood. All receptors derive from a woman aged 70-85 years with acute or convalescent COVID-19.

This chain joins TRBV19 and TRBJ2-7; TRBD1 matches 7 bases. V lost 2 bases and J lost 3; bases outside the gene matches: 7. This CDR3 contains 15 residues. CDR1 and CDR2 (germline): LNHDA, SQIVND (reference sequence). This CDR3 reads CASSISTGIGYEQYF. CDR3 coding DNA: TGTGCCAGTAGTATATCGACAGGGATTGGCTACGAGCAGTACTTC.

This CDR3 reads CASSIGTGSKAETQYF. CDR3 sequence (DNA): TGTGCCAGTAGTATTGGGACAGGGTCGAAGGCGGAGACCCAGTACTTC. The V and J genes are TRBV19 and TRBJ2-5; 9 positions match TRBD1. The CDR3 sequence is 16 residues long. J lost 5 bases, V lost 3 bases, and 10 bases had no gene match. Germline CDR1 and CDR2: LNHDA and SQIVND (reference sequence).

The CDR3 sequence: CSVEEARETQYF. The DNA for the CDR3 is TGCAGCGTTGAAGAAGCCAGGGAGACCCAGTACTTC. The V call is TRBV29-1, the J call TRBJ2-5; no definite D call. Germline CDR1 is SQVTM and CDR2 is ANQGSEA. V lost 0 bases and J lost 5, with 7 bases in between. The CDR3 runs 12 residues.

The chain carries TRBV5-6 and TRBJ1-3; 12 bases fit TRBD1. The V gene end was trimmed by 1 base and the J gene end by 8 bases; junction bases not matched to a gene: 4. The CDR3 spans 15 residues. CDR1 and CDR2 (germline): SGHDT, YYEEEE. The CDR3 region is CASSLPGQGAHTIYF. In DNA form, the CDR3 reads TGTGCCAGCAGCTTGCCGGGACAGGGGGCACACACCATATATTTT.

V and J are TRBV18 and TRBJ1-2, with 12 bases identical to TRBD1. V lost 3 bases to trimming and J lost 8 bases; unmatched junction nucleotides: 10. The CDR3 runs 16 residues. From germline, CDR1 is KGHSH and CDR2 LQKENI. The CDR3 nucleotides are TGTGCCAGCTCACCTGATCCGGGACAGGGGGCGAAGGGCTACACCTTC. Translating it yields CASSPDPGQGAKGYTF. The whole variable domain, filled in from reference TRBV18 and TRBJ1-2, reads NAGVMQNPRHLVRRRGQEARLRCSPMKGHSHVYWYRQLPEEGLKFMVYLQKENIIDESGMPKERFSAEFPKEGPSILRIQQVVRGDSAAYFCASSPDPGQGAKGYTFGSGTRLTVV.

This clone came up a few times. CDR3 sequence: CASSFRAGTPYNEQFF. DNA for the CDR3: TGTGCCAGCAGTTTCAGGGCGGGAACACCTTACAATGAGCAGTTCTTC. The chain links TRBV27 to TRBJ2-1, with D maybe TRBD2 (6 bases). Per the germline V gene, CDR1 is MNHEY and CDR2 is SMNVEV (reference sequence). The CDR3 contains 16 residues. Deletions cut 3 bases from V and 4 bases from J, with 16 bases between.

The V call is TRBV19, the J call TRBJ1-5; TRBD1 is a possible D gene (6 bases). The CDR3 sequence is 16 residues long. The V end was cut by 6 bases, the J end by 1 base, with 16 bases between. Germline V gives CDR1 LNHDA, CDR2 SQIVND (reference sequence). The CDR3 sequence is CASSNLGGASNQPQHF. CDR3 nucleotides: TGTGCCAGTAGCAACCTTGGGGGGGCCAGCAATCAGCCCCAGCATTTT.

V is TRBV3-1 (or the pseudogene TRBV3-2) and J is TRBJ1-3; tentatively, D is TRBD1 (6 bases). Trimming shortened V by 6 bases and J by 0 bases, and 9 bases separated the two germline ends. This CDR3 comprises 14 residues. Germline V gives CDR1 LGHDT, CDR2 YNNKEL (reference sequence). The CDR3 coding sequence is TGTGCCAGCAGTCGGACAGCCTCTGGAAACACCATATATTTT. Protein product: CASSRTASGNTIYF.

This clone was seen once. J is TRBJ2-1 and V is TRBV6-5, with 7 bases lining up with TRBD2. Germline V CDR1 and CDR2: MNHEY, SVGAGI. Trimming cost V 0 bases and J 7 bases; bases outside gene matches: 3. This CDR3 has 14 amino acids. Here the CDR3 reads CASSYSISGNEQFF. As DNA, the CDR3 is TGTGCCAGCAGTTACTCGATTAGCGGGAATGAGCAGTTCTTC.